This T cell receptor (beta chain) was found in a study of T cell responses to AZD1222 COVID-19 vaccine. For this clone: What it recognizes is unknown.

Study-level findings and limits: Repertoire sampling happened only post peak T cell response.

Sequencing used immunoSEQ multiplex PCR; TCRdb keeps in-frame clones, though not all of them. The sample lists about 120,000 clones, about 86% occurring once. This specimen consisted of peripheral blood, obtained 28 days after the second AZD1222 dose. The receptor comes from an adult who received the AZD1222 COVID-19 vaccine.

For the CDR3, the DNA is TGCGCCAGCAGGGGTGCGGGGGGATACAATGAGCAGTTCTTC. This translates into CASRGAGGYNEQFF. V is TRBV10-1 and J is TRBJ2-1, with TRBD2 identical over 8 bases. V lost 6 bases and J lost 4; bases outside the gene matches: 5. The CDR3 length is 14 residues. CDR1 is WNHNN and CDR2 is SYGVQD in the germline V gene (reference sequence).